This T cell receptor beta chain was identified in a study of blood T cell repertoires in COVID-19. The wider study: Acute and convalescent COVID-19 samples came from the United States, Italy and Spain. Sources were T cells, B-cell-depleted T cells, or PBMCs; the material itself was cDNA or gDNA.

This clone was found once. Per the original data handling: Reference gene primer amplification gave estimated nucleated cell counts. Libraries were prepared by immunoSEQ multiplex PCR; TCRdb keeps only in-frame clonotypes and omits some of them. V, J and clone size were drawn from that table, and D and trimming were deduced from the DNA. The sample contains more than 250,000 clones, over 75% of which appear only once. Germline V gene data show CDR1 as LNHDA and CDR2 as SQIVND (reference sequence). The CDR3 has 14 amino acids. With V trimmed by 7 bases and J by 6 bases, 10 bases remained unmatched. Sequenced: peripheral blood. This chain connects TRBV19 to TRBJ2-7, with 9 bases that match TRBD1. This clonotype was obtained from a man over 45 with active or convalescent COVID-19. CDR3 loop: CASTVTGGTGEQYF. The CDR3 DNA follows: TGTGCCAGTACCGTCACAGGGGGCACGGGCGAGCAGTACTTC.